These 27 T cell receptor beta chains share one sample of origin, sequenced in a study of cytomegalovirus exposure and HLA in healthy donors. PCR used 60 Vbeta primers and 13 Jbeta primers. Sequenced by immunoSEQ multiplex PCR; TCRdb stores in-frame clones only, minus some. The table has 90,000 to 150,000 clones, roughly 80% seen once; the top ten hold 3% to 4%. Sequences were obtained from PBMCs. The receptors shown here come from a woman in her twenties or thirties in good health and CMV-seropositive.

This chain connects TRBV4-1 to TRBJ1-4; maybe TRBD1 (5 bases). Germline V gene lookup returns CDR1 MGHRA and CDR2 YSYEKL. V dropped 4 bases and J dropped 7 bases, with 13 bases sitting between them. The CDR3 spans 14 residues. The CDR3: CASSPPGTPEKLFF. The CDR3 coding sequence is TGCGCCAGCAGCCCCCCGGGGACTCCTGAAAAACTGTTTTTT.

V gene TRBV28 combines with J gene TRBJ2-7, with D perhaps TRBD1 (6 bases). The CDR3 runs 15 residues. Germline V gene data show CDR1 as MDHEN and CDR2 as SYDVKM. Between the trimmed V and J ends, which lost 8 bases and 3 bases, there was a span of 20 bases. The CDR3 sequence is CASRTNPGQGYEQYF. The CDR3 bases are TGTGCCAGCCGAACTAATCCGGGACAAGGCTACGAGCAGTACTTC.

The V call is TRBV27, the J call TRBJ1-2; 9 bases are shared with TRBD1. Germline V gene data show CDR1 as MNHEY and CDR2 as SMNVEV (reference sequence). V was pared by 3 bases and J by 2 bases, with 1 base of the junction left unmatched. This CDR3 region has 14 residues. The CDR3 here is CASSFDRGNYGYTF. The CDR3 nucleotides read TGTGCCAGCAGTTTCGACAGGGGGAACTATGGCTACACCTTC.

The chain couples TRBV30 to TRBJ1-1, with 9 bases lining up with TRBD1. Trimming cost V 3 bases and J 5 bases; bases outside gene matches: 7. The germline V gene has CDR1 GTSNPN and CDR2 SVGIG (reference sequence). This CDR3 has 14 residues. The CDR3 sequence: CAWSDRGIGTEAFF. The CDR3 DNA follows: TGTGCCTGGAGCGACAGGGGGATCGGGACTGAAGCTTTCTTT.

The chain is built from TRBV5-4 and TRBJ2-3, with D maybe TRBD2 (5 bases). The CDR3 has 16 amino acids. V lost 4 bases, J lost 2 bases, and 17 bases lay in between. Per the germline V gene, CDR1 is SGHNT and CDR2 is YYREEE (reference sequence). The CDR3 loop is CASSRGVTGFTDTQYF. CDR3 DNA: TGTGCCAGCAGCCGAGGCGTTACGGGGTTCACAGATACGCAGTATTTT.

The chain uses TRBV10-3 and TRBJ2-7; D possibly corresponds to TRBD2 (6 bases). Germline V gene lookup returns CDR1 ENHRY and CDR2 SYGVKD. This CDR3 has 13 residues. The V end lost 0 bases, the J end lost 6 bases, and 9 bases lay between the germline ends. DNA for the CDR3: TGTGCCATCAGTGAGTCCGGGGGTCTCGAGCAGTACTTC. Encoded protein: CAISESGGLEQYF.

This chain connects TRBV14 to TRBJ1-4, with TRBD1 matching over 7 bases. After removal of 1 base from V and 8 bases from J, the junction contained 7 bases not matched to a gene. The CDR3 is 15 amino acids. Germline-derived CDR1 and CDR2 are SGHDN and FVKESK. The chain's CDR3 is CASSQGGQLTEKLFF. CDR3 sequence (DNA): TGTGCCAGCAGCCAAGGGGGACAGCTTACCGAAAAACTGTTTTTT. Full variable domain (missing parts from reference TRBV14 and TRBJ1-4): EAGVTQFPSHSVIEKGQTVTLRCDPISGHDNLYWYRRVMGKEIKFLLHFVKESKQDESGMPNNRFLAERTGGTYSTLKVQPAELEDSGVYFCASSQGGQLTEKLFFGSGTQLSVL.

The CDR3 coding sequence is TGCAGCGCAACCCCAGCGGGGGGTTTTGTTGAGCAGTTCTTC. It codes for CSATPAGGFVEQFF. V usage is TRBV29-1 and J usage is TRBJ2-1; 9 nucleotides agree with TRBD2. Per the germline V gene, CDR1 is SQVTM and CDR2 is ANQGSEA. V dropped 7 bases and J dropped 9; count of bases not matched to a gene: 13. The CDR3 is 14 residues long.

CDR3 sequence: CASSQERTIEETQYF. CDR3 nucleotide sequence: TGCGCCAGCAGCCAAGAACGGACTATTGAAGAGACCCAGTACTTC. The chain joins TRBV4-3 to TRBJ2-5, with D maybe TRBD2 (6 bases). The V gene lost 0 bases and the J gene lost 3 bases, with 11 bases spanning the gap. The CDR3 loop spans 15 amino acids. Germline CDR1 reads LGHNA; CDR2 reads YSLEER.

The CDR3 protein is CASSTRADSTYEQYF. The DNA of the CDR3 is TGTGCCAGCAGTACACGAGCGGATTCGACCTACGAGCAGTACTTC. The chain combines TRBV6-6 with TRBJ2-7; TRBD2 is a possible D gene (5 bases). The V end was cut by 5 bases, the J end by 2 bases, with 16 bases between. CDR3 length equals 15 residues. Germline V gene lookup returns CDR1 MNHNY and CDR2 SVGAGI (reference sequence).

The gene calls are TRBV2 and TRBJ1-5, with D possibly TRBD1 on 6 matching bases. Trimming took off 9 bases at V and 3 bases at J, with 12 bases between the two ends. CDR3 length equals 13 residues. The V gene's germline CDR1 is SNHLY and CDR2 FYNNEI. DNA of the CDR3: TGTGCCAGTACAACAGGGTTCAATCAGCCCCAGCATTTT. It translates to CASTTGFNQPQHF.

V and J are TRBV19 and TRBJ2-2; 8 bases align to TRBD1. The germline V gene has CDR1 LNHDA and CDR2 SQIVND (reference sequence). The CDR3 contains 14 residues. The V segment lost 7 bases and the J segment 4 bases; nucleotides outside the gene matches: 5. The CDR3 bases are TGTGCCAGTAAATCGGACAGGGTCACCGGGGAGCTGTTTTTT. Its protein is CASKSDRVTGELFF.

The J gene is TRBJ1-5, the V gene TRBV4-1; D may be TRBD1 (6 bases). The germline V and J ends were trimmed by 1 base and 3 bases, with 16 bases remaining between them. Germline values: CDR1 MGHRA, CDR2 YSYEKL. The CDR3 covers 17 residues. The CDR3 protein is CASSQALRGSSNQPQHF. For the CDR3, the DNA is TGCGCCAGCAGCCAAGCACTAAGGGGGTCTTCCAATCAGCCCCAGCATTTT.

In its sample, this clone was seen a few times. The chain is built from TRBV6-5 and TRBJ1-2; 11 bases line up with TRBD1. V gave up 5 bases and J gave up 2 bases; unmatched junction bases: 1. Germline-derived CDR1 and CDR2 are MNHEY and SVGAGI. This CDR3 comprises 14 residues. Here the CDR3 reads CASSRTGGNYGYTF. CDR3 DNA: TGTGCCAGCAGTCGGACAGGGGGCAACTATGGCTACACCTTC.

The CDR3 region has the DNA TGTGCCAGCAGTTTGTCAGGGGCTTGGCAGCCCCAGCATTTT. Translated, it gives CASSLSGAWQPQHF. V usage is TRBV27 and J usage is TRBJ1-5, with TRBD1 as a possible D gene (6 bases). The V and J ends lost 3 bases and 7 bases respectively, with 13 bases between them. The CDR3 is 14 amino acids. Germline V gene lookup returns CDR1 MNHEY and CDR2 SMNVEV (reference sequence).

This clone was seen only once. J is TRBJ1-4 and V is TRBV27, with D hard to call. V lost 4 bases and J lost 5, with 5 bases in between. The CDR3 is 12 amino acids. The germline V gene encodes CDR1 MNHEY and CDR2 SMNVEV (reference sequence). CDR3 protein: CASSSSNEKLFF. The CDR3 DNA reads TGTGCCAGCAGTTCTTCCAATGAAAAACTGTTTTTT.

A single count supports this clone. CDR3 coding DNA: TGCGCCAGCAGCCCACAGTACGGGGAAGAGACCCAGTACTTC. Its translation is CASSPQYGEETQYF. The rearrangement links TRBV4-1 to TRBJ2-5; D may be TRBD2 (5 bases). CDR3 length: 14 residues. Per the germline V gene, CDR1 is MGHRA and CDR2 is YSYEKL. Between the trimmed V and J ends, which lost 4 bases and 3 bases, there was a span of 12 bases.

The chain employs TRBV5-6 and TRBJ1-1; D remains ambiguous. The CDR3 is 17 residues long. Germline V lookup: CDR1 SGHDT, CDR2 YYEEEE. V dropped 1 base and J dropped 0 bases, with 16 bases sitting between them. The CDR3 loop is CASSLLVWQAMNTEAFF. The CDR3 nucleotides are TGTGCCAGCAGCTTGTTAGTTTGGCAGGCGATGAACACTGAAGCTTTCTTT.

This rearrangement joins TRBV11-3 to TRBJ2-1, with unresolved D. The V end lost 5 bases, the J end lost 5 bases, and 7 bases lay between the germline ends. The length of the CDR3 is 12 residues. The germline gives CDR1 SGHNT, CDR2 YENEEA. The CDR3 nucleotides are TGTGCCAGCAGCGCCTTAGACAATGAGCAGTTCTTC. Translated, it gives CASSALDNEQFF.

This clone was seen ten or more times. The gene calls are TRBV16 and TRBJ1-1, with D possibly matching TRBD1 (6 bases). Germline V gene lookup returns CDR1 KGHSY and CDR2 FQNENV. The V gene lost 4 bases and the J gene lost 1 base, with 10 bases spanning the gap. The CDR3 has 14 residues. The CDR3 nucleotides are TGTGCCAGCAGCCCGGCGGGGGCGAACACTGAAGCTTTCTTT. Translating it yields CASSPAGANTEAFF.

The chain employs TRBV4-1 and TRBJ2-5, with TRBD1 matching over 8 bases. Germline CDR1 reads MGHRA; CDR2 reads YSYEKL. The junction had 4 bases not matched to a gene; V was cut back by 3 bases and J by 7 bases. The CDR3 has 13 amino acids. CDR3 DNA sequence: TGCGCCAGCAGCCAGGACAGGGAGCGGACCCAGTACTTC. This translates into CASSQDRERTQYF.

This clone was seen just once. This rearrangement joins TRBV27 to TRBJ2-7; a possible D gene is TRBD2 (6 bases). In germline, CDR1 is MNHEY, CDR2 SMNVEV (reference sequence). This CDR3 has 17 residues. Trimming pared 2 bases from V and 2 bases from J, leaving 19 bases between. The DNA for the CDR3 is TGTGCCAGCAGTTTAACCGGGAGCCCATACCGACCCTACGAGCAGTACTTC. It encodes CASSLTGSPYRPYEQYF.

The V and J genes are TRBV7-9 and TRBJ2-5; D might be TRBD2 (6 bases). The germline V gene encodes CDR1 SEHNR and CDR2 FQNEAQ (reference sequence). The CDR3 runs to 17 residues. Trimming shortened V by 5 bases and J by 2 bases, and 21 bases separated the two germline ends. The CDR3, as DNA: TGTGCCAGCAGCCCCTTTCAGCGGGCAGGGCGGCAAGAGACCCAGTACTTC. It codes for CASSPFQRAGRQETQYF.

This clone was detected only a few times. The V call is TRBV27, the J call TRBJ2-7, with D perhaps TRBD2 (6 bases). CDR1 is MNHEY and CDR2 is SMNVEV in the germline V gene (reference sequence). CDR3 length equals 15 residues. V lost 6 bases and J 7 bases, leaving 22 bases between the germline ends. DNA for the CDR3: TGTGCCAGCAGCCTTCGCCGGGGGTCTACTCGGGAGCAGTACTTC. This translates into CASSLRRGSTREQYF.

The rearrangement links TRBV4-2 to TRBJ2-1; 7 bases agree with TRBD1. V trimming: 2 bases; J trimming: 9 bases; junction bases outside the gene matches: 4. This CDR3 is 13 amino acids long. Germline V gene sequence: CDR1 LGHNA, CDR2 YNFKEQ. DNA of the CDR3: TGTGCCAGCAGCCAAAGCGACAGGGCTGAGCAGTTCTTC. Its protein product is CASSQSDRAEQFF.

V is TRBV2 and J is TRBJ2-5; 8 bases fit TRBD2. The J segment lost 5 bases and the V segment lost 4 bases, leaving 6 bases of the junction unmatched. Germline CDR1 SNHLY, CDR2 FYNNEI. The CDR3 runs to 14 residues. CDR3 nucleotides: TGTGCCAGCAGTGGCGCCGGCGGGGGGGAGACCCAGTACTTC. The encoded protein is CASSGAGGGETQYF.

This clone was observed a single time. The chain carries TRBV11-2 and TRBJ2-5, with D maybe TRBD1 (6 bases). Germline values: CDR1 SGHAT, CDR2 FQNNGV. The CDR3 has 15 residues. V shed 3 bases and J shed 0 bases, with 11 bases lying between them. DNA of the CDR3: TGTGCCAGCAGCTTTAACAGGGCCTACCAAGAGACCCAGTACTTC. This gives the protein CASSFNRAYQETQYF. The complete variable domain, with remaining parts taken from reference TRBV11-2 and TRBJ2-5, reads EAGVAQSPRYKIIEKRQSVAFWCNPISGHATLYWYQQILGQGPKLLIQFQNNGVVDDSQLPKDRFSAERLKGVDSTLKIQPAKLEDSAVYLCASSFNRAYQETQYFGPGTRLLVL.